A selection of T cell receptor beta chains follows, all from one sample in a study of graft-versus-host responses after intestinal transplantation. The repertoire was sequenced with immunoSEQ multiplex PCR; TCRdb's copy has only in-frame clones and lacks some. In the table there are about 97,000 clones, 75% to 95% of which are singletons. The sequenced sample was PBMCs, obtained roughly 410 days after intestinal transplant. Every receptor here comes from a human patient who received an intestinal transplant, so some T cells may come from the graft donor. Both conserved end residues are part of each CDR3. D genes are given only for firm matches. Clone sizes are given selectively: once, few, many, or a class where the clone is expanded.

J gene	V gene	clone size	D gene	CDR3 DNA	CDR3 protein
TRBJ1-5	TRBV2	-	-	TGTGCCAGCAGCACCCCCCCCGGGGATCAGCCCCAGCATTTT	CASSTPPGDQPQHF
TRBJ1-1	TRBV6-1	few	TRBD1	TGTGCCAGCACCCTCCTACAGGGGGCCCCCACTGAAGCTTTCTTT	CASTLLQGAPTEAFF
TRBJ2-7	TRBV19	-	-	TGTGCCAGTAGTATGACGGCAGGCCTCAACTCCTACGAGCAGTACTTC	CASSMTAGLNSYEQYF
TRBJ2-5	TRBV6-5	-	-	TGTGCCAGCAGTTACTCGGGGGTCTGGGAGACCCAGTACTTC	CASSYSGVWETQYF
TRBJ1-2	TRBV9	-	-	TGTGCCAGCAGCGAGAGGGTGGAGCAGGCCTATGGCTACACCTTC	CASSERVEQAYGYTF
TRBJ2-7	TRBV5-1	once	-	TGCGCCAGCAGCTGGCAGGGGTTGAACTACGAGCAGTACTTC	CASSWQGLNYEQYF
TRBJ1-2	TRBV4-1	-	TRBD1	TGCGCCAGCAGCCAAGAGCGGACAGGGAAAAACTATGGCTACACCTTC	CASSQERTGKNYGYTF
TRBJ1-1	TRBV19	-	-	TGTGCCACTAGCGGGCAGCCGAACACTGAAGCTTTCTTT	CATSGQPNTEAFF
TRBJ1-5	TRBV6-6	-	-	TGTGCCAGCAGCTCGCCAGGTCAGCCCCAGCATTTT	CASSSPGQPQHF
TRBJ1-1	TRBV27	-	-	TGTGCCAGCAGTTTATGGGCAGGGATCCCTTTGTCCGTGAACACTGAAGCTTTCTTT	CASSLWAGIPLSVNTEAFF
TRBJ2-7	TRBV11-2	-	-	TGTGCCAGCAGCTTAGACCATACTAGCTTCGGCGAGCAGTACTTC	CASSLDHTSFGEQYF
TRBJ2-5	TRBV5-1	-	-	TGCGCCAGCAGCTTGGCCGCGGTACGGGAGACCCAGTACTTC	CASSLAAVRETQYF
TRBJ1-1	TRBV27	-	-	TGTGCCAGCAGTTTATATGGGACCACTGAAGCTTTCTTT	CASSLYGTTEAFF
TRBJ1-5	TRBV6-6	-	-	TGTGCCAGCAGGCAACGGGGACCAGTTAGCAATCAGCCCCAGCATTTT	CASRQRGPVSNQPQHF
TRBJ1-6	TRBV9	-	-	TGTGCCAGCGGCGACCGTCGGGGACGCTTGAATTCACCCCTCCACTTT	CASGDRRGRLNSPLHF
TRBJ2-1	TRBV14	-	-	TGTGCCAGCAGCCCGGGGCTAGGTGAGCAGTTCTTC	CASSPGLGEQFF